These 20 T cell receptor beta chains were all obtained from the same sample, sequenced in a study of CD8 T cells in ankylosing spondylitis. Study conclusions and caveats: A TCR beta motif of several highly homologous variants appeared characteristic of ankylosing spondylitis blood.

The antigens these receptors bind are not known. MiXCR, run by TCRdb on the 5' RACE reads, gives a single entry per CDR3 protein. In the table there are more than 600,000 distinct CDR3 sequences, around 17% of which are singletons. The material sequenced was blood, either unsorted or a sorted T cell fraction (not recorded which). The receptor set was obtained from a male donor with ankylosing spondylitis.

The V call is TRBV24-1, the J call TRBJ2-3; D remains ambiguous. Trimming removed 2 bases from V and 4 bases from J, with 9 bases in between. CDR3 length: 14 residues. Germline V gene data show CDR1 as KGHDR and CDR2 as SFDVKD. CDR3 nucleotide sequence: TGTGCCACCAGTGATTACAAGGACCCAGATACGCAGTATTTT. It is translated as CATSDYKDPDTQYF.

This clonotype was counted ten times or more. The rearrangement joins TRBV29-1 to TRBJ2-3, with TRBD1 as a possible D gene (5 bases). Germline CDR1 is SQVTM and CDR2 is ANQGSEA. Trimming took 3 bases from V and 6 from J, leaving 10 bases between them. The CDR3 has 12 amino acids. The CDR3 region has the DNA TGCAGCGTTGAGCCGACAGCCGATACGCAGTATTTT. This codes for CSVEPTADTQYF.

The chain uses TRBV27 and TRBJ2-2; maybe TRBD2 (5 bases). Germline CDR1 and CDR2: MNHEY and SMNVEV (reference sequence). V was trimmed by 5 bases and J by 6 bases, leaving 13 bases between them. The CDR3 is 14 residues long. The CDR3 protein is CASSPGLVSGELFF. For the CDR3, the DNA is TGTGCCAGCAGTCCCGGACTCGTATCCGGGGAGCTGTTTTTT.

In its sample, this clonotype was seen a few times. The chain links TRBV20-1 to TRBJ1-6; TRBD1 aligns across 11 bases. Trimming at V came to 6 bases and at J to 2 bases, leaving 6 bases not matched to a gene. The CDR3 length is 16 residues. The V gene's germline CDR1 is DFQATT and CDR2 SNEGSKA (reference sequence). CDR3 nucleotides: TGCAGTGCCTATCGGACAGGGGGCCCCTATAATTCACCCCTCCACTTT. Translating it yields CSAYRTGGPYNSPLHF.

The chain recombines TRBV13 with TRBJ1-6, with D possibly being TRBD1 (5 bases). This CDR3 spans 14 amino acids. Germline values: CDR1 PRHDT, CDR2 FYEKMQ (reference sequence). The V end was cut by 5 bases, the J end by 4 bases, with 9 bases between. The CDR3 spells CASSTRQYNSPLHF. In nucleotides, the CDR3 is TGTGCCAGCAGCACCAGACAGTATAATTCACCCCTCCACTTT.

This clonotype was observed at least ten times. This rearrangement joins TRBV5-1 to TRBJ1-1, with a weak D call TRBD1 (5 bases). Looked up from germline, CDR1 is SGHRS and CDR2 is YFSETQ. Trimming took 4 bases from V and 0 from J, leaving 13 bases between them. The CDR3 is made up of 15 amino acids. Here the CDR3 reads CASSEAGGMNTEAFF. In DNA, the CDR3 is TGCGCCAGCAGCGAGGCCGGGGGGATGAACACTGAAGCTTTCTTT.

CDR3 region: CASSPPPGSPMYTEAFF. The DNA of the CDR3 is TGTGCCAGCTCTCCTCCTCCGGGGAGCCCGATGTACACTGAAGCTTTCTTT. The chain joins TRBV18 to TRBJ1-1; D call uncertain. This CDR3 spans 17 amino acids. Trimming took 6 bases from V and 3 from J, leaving 23 bases between them. The V gene's germline CDR1 is KGHSH and CDR2 LQKENI.

V usage is TRBV19 and J usage is TRBJ2-4, with 12 bases matching TRBD1. The V and J ends lost 7 bases and 2 bases, in that order; junction bases with no gene match: 3. Germline V gives CDR1 LNHDA, CDR2 SQIVND (reference sequence). The CDR3 extends over 15 amino acids. The CDR3 DNA follows: TGTGCCAGTACGGGACAGGGGGCTTCCAAAAACATTCAGTACTTC. It codes for CASTGQGASKNIQYF.

This clonotype was observed a handful of times. The chain combines TRBV3-1 with TRBJ1-2; D perhaps matches TRBD1 (5 bases). The CDR3 totals 15 residues. The germline CDR1 and CDR2 sequences are LGHDT and YNNKEL (reference sequence). Trimming removed 1 base at V and 4 bases at J, with 13 bases between. The chain's CDR3 is CASSQGFQGGYGYTF. In DNA form, the CDR3 reads TGTGCCAGCAGCCAAGGTTTCCAGGGAGGCTATGGCTACACCTTC.

CDR3 amino acids: CASSQLGSLASDGELFF. CDR3 nucleotide sequence: TGTGCCAGCAGCCAGCTCGGGAGCCTGGCGAGTGACGGGGAGCTGTTTTTT. The V and J genes are TRBV7-9 and TRBJ2-2, with D possibly matching TRBD2 (6 bases). V was shortened by 5 bases and J by 7 bases, with 23 bases between the two germline ends. CDR1 is SEHNR and CDR2 is FQNEAQ in the germline V gene (reference sequence). CDR3 length: 17 residues.

V and J are TRBV20-1 and TRBJ1-1; possible D gene TRBD1, 5 bases. The CDR3 spans 12 residues. Germline V gene sequence: CDR1 DFQATT, CDR2 SNEGSKA (reference sequence). In DNA, the CDR3 is TGCAGAGTGGGACGGTCGAACACTGAAGCTTTCTTT. Encoded protein: CRVGRSNTEAFF.

This clonotype was observed many times. The rearrangement joins TRBV20-1 to TRBJ2-1; 11 bases line up with TRBD2. Per germline, CDR1 DFQATT and CDR2 SNEGSKA (reference sequence). The CDR3 is 14 amino acids. V was clipped by 5 bases and J by 3 bases; unmatched bases: 3. The CDR3 sequence: CSAGGTSGYNEQFF. CDR3 nucleotides: TGCAGTGCTGGGGGGACTAGCGGCTACAATGAGCAGTTCTTC.

Ten or more counts support this clonotype. This sequence joins TRBV9 and TRBJ2-7, with 7 positions matching TRBD1. Germline values: CDR1 SGDLS, CDR2 YYNGEE. The J segment lost 7 bases and the V segment lost 3 bases, leaving 7 bases of the junction unmatched. This CDR3 spans 13 amino acids. The CDR3 sequence: CASSEGQRGEQYF. CDR3 DNA: TGTGCCAGCAGCGAGGGACAGCGAGGGGAGCAGTACTTC.

This clonotype was recorded a few times. The genes are TRBV5-1 and TRBJ1-1; D might be TRBD1 (5 bases). Germline V CDR1 and CDR2: SGHRS, YFSETQ. V gave up 4 bases and J gave up 1 base, with 20 bases separating them. CDR3 size: 17 residues. This chain's CDR3 is CASSPRAGKLANTEAFF. The CDR3 nucleotides are TGCGCCAGCAGCCCTCGGGCAGGGAAGCTTGCGAACACTGAAGCTTTCTTT.

This clonotype was picked up many times. The rearrangement uses TRBV4-3 and TRBJ2-1; the match to TRBD2 covers 8 bases. Germline values: CDR1 LGHNA, CDR2 YSLEER. The CDR3 is 14 amino acids. Trimming removed 4 bases from V and 8 bases from J; junction bases left unmatched: 7. The CDR3 protein is CASSLGLAGDEQFF. CDR3 sequence (DNA): TGCGCCAGCAGCCTAGGACTAGCAGGCGATGAGCAGTTCTTC.

This clonotype came up a few times. The chain combines TRBV4-1 with TRBJ1-4, with 11 bases aligning to TRBD1. This CDR3 has 16 amino acids. Germline V gives CDR1 MGHRA, CDR2 YSYEKL. With 3 bases clipped from V and 8 bases from J, the junction kept 8 bases outside the gene matches. The CDR3 DNA sequence: TGCGCCAGCAGCCAGGACAGGGGGCTGATATCCGAAAAACTGTTTTTT. Translated: CASSQDRGLISEKLFF.

This chain uses TRBV3-1 with TRBJ2-1; 7 bases map to TRBD1. V lost 4 bases, J lost 0 bases, and 9 bases stayed unmatched. Germline V CDR1 and CDR2: LGHDT, YNNKEL (reference sequence). This CDR3 is built from 17 residues. The CDR3 nucleotides read TGTGCCAGCAGCCGATCCCCAGGGGGAAGCTCCTACAATGAGCAGTTCTTC. It specifies CASSRSPGGSSYNEQFF.

The gene calls are TRBV3-1 and TRBJ2-4; TRBD1 agrees at 7 bases. The germline CDR1 and CDR2 sequences are LGHDT and YNNKEL (reference sequence). The CDR3 has 16 residues. V lost 3 bases, J lost 6 bases, and 11 bases stayed unmatched. DNA for the CDR3: TGTGCCAGCAGCCACTACAGACAGGGTCAGGGAAACATTCAGTACTTC. It is translated as CASSHYRQGQGNIQYF.

The DNA of the CDR3 is TGTGCCAGCAGTTTATGGGGGGCGGCGATTACTGAAGCTTTCTTT. It translates to CASSLWGAAITEAFF. This chain joins TRBV27 and TRBJ1-1, with a weak D call TRBD1 (6 bases). V was cut by 1 base and J by 5 bases, with 14 bases left in between. The CDR3 length is 15 residues. Germline V gene data show CDR1 as MNHEY and CDR2 as SMNVEV (reference sequence).

The chain links TRBV4-1 to TRBJ2-1; weak D call: TRBD2 (6 bases). CDR3 length equals 16 residues. Trimming cost V 4 bases and J 8 bases, with 21 bases left between them. Germline values: CDR1 MGHRA, CDR2 YSYEKL. The CDR3 DNA sequence: TGCGCCAGCAGCCTGCGCCAGGGAGGAGCCCTCGATGAGCAGTTCTTC. It translates to CASSLRQGGALDEQFF.